This T cell receptor beta chain is drawn from a study of blood T cell repertoires in COVID-19. In the study overall: PBMCs, B-cell-depleted T cells, or T cells provided the cDNA or gDNA that made up the material.

CDR1 and CDR2 (germline): LGHDT, YNNKEL (reference sequence). V shed 4 bases and J shed 4 bases, with 19 bases lying between them. The CDR3 consists of 16 residues. Original processing methods: Reference gene primer amplification in the assay estimated nucleated cell counts. TCRdb keeps only in-frame clones here, not all; method: immunoSEQ multiplex PCR. The V and J calls and clone size were taken over from that table, and D and trimming were inferred from the DNA. The repertoire holds over 150,000 clones, with roughly 84% as singletons. Participants, roughly 18 to 100 years old, spanned under 30 US areas.

This TCR derives from a woman in her forties or fifties who had recovered from COVID-19. Sequencing was performed on PBMCs or T cells enriched from blood (not recorded which). This sequence joins TRBV3-1 (or the pseudogene TRBV3-2) and TRBJ1-1, with unresolved D. CDR3 amino acids: CASSPFGSSLGTEAFF. The DNA of the CDR3 is TGTGCCAGCAGCCCATTCGGGTCTTCTCTGGGCACTGAAGCTTTCTTT.